This T cell receptor beta chain was captured by sequencing in a study of CD8 T cells in ankylosing spondylitis. The study, taken as a whole, reports: Seemingly characteristic of ankylosing spondylitis blood was a TCR beta motif consisting of fewer than 10 highly homologous variants. The study looked at matched synovial fluid samples from ankylosing spondylitis patients. Disease-linked clones were reported to be significantly enriched there.

From the 5' RACE reads, TCRdb called clonotypes with MiXCR, one entry per CDR3 protein. The sample has fewer than 450,000 distinct CDR3 sequences; under 20% are singletons. This clonotype was counted between two and nine times. Its antigen is as yet unknown. The sequencing sample was made of blood, either unsorted or a sorted T cell fraction (not recorded which). The source of this sequence is a male donor with ankylosing spondylitis.

The DNA for the CDR3 is TGTGCCAGCAGTTCCGAACTAGCGGGAGGTCTGTATGAGCAGTTCTTC. Encoded protein: CASSSELAGGLYEQFF. The genes are TRBV28 and TRBJ2-1; TRBD2 aligns across 12 bases. J was trimmed by 8 bases and V by 4 bases; bases with no gene match: 9. Germline assignment: CDR1 MDHEN and CDR2 SYDVKM. The CDR3 contains 16 residues.